Following are 9 T cell receptor beta chains from one sample sequenced in a study of identical twins. A single record per CDR3 protein comes from TCRdb applying MiXCR to the 5' RACE reads. The table has about 210,000 distinct CDR3 sequences, 9.4% seen once. Sequencing used memory (CD45RO+) T cells sorted from blood. These receptors came from a woman between 18 and 29 years old in good health.

This clonotype showed up many times. V usage is TRBV4-1 and J usage is TRBJ1-1; D perhaps matches TRBD1 (5 bases). Trimming cost V 4 bases and J 1 base, with 13 bases left between them. The length of the CDR3 is 15 residues. From germline, CDR1 is MGHRA and CDR2 YSYEKL. CDR3: CASSLSGTENTEAFF. CDR3 DNA sequence: TGCGCCAGCAGCCTTTCCGGGACTGAGAACACTGAAGCTTTCTTT.

This clonotype has a handful of counts. This chain connects TRBV29-1 to TRBJ2-3; either TRBD1 or TRBD2 may supply D (5 bases each). Trimming stripped 6 bases from V and 5 bases from J, with 12 bases between. The CDR3 is 12 amino acids. In germline, CDR1 is SQVTM, CDR2 ANQGSEA. The CDR3 protein is CSVGALGDTQYF. CDR3 sequence (DNA): TGCAGCGTCGGGGCGCTCGGAGATACGCAGTATTTT.

This clonotype was observed many times. This rearrangement joins TRBV12-3 or TRBV12-4 to TRBJ1-1; the D is unclear. Trimming took off 3 bases at V and 7 bases at J, with 6 bases between the two ends. CDR3 size: 11 residues. CDR3 protein: CASSLLGEAFF. The CDR3 DNA follows: TGTGCCAGCAGTTTGTTGGGTGAAGCTTTCTTT.

The V and J genes are TRBV5-1 and TRBJ1-6; possibly TRBD1 for D (6 bases). Trimming cost V 2 bases and J 7 bases, with 16 bases left between them. The V gene's germline CDR1 is SGHRS and CDR2 YFSETQ. This CDR3 has 16 residues. CDR3 sequence: CASSLGGGGGNSPLHF. The CDR3 DNA is TGCGCCAGCAGCTTAGGAGGAGGGGGGGGGAATTCACCCCTCCACTTT.

This clonotype turned up a few times. V is TRBV5-1 and J is TRBJ1-1; D is perhaps TRBD1 (6 bases). Germline assignment: CDR1 SGHRS and CDR2 YFSETQ. The CDR3 totals 16 residues. V shed 4 bases and J shed 0 bases, with 16 bases lying between them. The CDR3 sequence is CASSQRGGRVNTEAFF. The DNA for the CDR3 is TGCGCCAGCAGCCAGCGCGGGGGGCGCGTGAACACTGAAGCTTTCTTT.

This clonotype was observed a few times. For the CDR3, the DNA is TGTGCCAGCAGTCCCAGGACTAGAGACACAGATACGCAGTATTTT. It specifies CASSPRTRDTDTQYF. V gene TRBV2 combines with J gene TRBJ2-3; 7 positions agree with TRBD2. The CDR3 consists of 15 residues. CDR1 SNHLY and CDR2 FYNNEI come from the germline V gene. J lost 2 bases, V lost 5 bases, and 7 bases had no gene match. Together with reference TRBV2 and TRBJ2-3, the CDR3 gives the full variable domain: EPEVTQTPSHQVTQMGQEVILRCVPISNHLYFYWYRQILGQKVEFLVSFYNNEISEKSEIFDDQFSVERPDGSNFTLKIRSTKLEDSAMYFCASSPRTRDTDTQYFGPGTRLTVL.

J is TRBJ1-2 and V is TRBV3-1; D not resolved. The ends were cut back, 5 bases at V and 0 bases at J, with 13 bases in the middle. The germline V gene encodes CDR1 LGHDT and CDR2 YNNKEL (reference sequence). The CDR3 extends over 15 amino acids. In DNA form, the CDR3 reads TGTGCCAGCAGCTATGTCGGGAGAGCTAACTATGGCTACACCTTC. It specifies CASSYVGRANYGYTF.

The chain combines TRBV20-1 with TRBJ2-7; D not certain. The CDR3 has 12 amino acids. Germline assignment: CDR1 DFQATT and CDR2 SNEGSKA (reference sequence). V was cut by 3 bases and J by 1 base, with 7 bases left in between. CDR3 in amino acids: CSASNPSYEQYF. The CDR3 DNA follows: TGCAGTGCTAGTAATCCGTCCTACGAGCAGTACTTC.

The chain recombines TRBV11-1 with TRBJ2-7; no firm D call. From germline, CDR1 is SGHAT and CDR2 FQDESV (reference sequence). The V end lost 4 bases, the J end lost 2 bases, and 12 bases lay between the germline ends. The CDR3 consists of 14 residues. CDR3 in amino acids: CASSSHPPPYEQYF. CDR3 coding DNA: TGTGCCAGCAGCTCGCACCCCCCTCCCTACGAGCAGTACTTC.